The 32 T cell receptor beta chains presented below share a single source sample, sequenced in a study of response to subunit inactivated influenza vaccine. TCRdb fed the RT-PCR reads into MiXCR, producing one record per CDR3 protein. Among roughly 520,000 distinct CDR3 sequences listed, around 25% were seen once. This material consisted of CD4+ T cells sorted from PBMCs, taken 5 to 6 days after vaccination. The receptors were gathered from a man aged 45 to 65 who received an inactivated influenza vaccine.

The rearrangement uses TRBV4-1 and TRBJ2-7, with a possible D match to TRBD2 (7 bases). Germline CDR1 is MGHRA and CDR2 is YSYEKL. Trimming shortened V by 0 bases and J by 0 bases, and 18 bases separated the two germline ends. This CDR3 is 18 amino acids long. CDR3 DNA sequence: TGCGCCAGCAGCCAAGATCCTCGTATAGGGGGGGTCTCCTACGAGCAGTACTTC. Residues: CASSQDPRIGGVSYEQYF.

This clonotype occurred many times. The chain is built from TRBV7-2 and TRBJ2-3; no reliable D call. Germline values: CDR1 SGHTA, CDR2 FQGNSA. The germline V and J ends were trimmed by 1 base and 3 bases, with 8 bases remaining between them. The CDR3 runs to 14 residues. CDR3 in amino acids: CASSLGTETDTQYF. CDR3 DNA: TGTGCCAGCAGCTTAGGCACAGAAACAGATACGCAGTATTTT.

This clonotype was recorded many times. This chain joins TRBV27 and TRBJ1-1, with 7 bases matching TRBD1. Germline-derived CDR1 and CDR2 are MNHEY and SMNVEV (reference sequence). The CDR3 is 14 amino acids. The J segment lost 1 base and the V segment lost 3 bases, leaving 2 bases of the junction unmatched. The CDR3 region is CASSFAGGNTEAFF. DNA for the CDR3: TGTGCCAGCAGTTTTGCAGGGGGGAACACTGAAGCTTTCTTT.

DNA for the CDR3: TGTGCGAACAGACTAGCGGGAGCCGGGGGGTCTCATGAGCAGTTCTTC. It codes for CANRLAGAGGSHEQFF. The rearrangement joins TRBV7-2 to TRBJ2-1, with TRBD2 matching 12 bases. CDR3 size: 16 residues. The germline V gene encodes CDR1 SGHTA and CDR2 FQGNSA.

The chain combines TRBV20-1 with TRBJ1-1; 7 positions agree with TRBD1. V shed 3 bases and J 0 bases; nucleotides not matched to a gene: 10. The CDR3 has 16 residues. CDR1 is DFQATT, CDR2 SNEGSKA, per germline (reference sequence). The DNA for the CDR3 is TGCAGTGCTAGTGGGGGACAGCGAATTTTGAACACTGAAGCTTTCTTT. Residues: CSASGGQRILNTEAFF.

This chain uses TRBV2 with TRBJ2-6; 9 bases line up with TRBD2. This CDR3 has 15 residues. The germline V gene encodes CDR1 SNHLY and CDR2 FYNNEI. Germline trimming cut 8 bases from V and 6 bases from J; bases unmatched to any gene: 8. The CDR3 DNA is TGTGCCAGCTCAAATAGCGGGAGTGCGGCCAACGTCCTGACTTTC. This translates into CASSNSGSAANVLTF.

The CDR3 is CASSPNLNTGELFF. CDR3 nucleotide sequence: TGTGCCAGCAGCCCTAACTTGAACACCGGGGAGCTGTTTTTT. The chain carries TRBV11-2 and TRBJ2-2; the D is unclear. Germline V lookup: CDR1 SGHAT, CDR2 FQNNGV. The CDR3 is 14 residues long. V was clipped by 5 bases and J by 1 base, with 8 bases between them.

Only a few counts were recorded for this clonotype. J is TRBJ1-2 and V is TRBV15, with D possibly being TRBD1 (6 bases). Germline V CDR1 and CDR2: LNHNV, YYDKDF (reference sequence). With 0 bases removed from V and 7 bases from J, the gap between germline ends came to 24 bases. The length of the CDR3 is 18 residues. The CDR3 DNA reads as TGTGCCACCAGCAGAGAAGCAGGGGCAACTCGCCGAATGGGTGGCTACACCTTC. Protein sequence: CATSREAGATRRMGGYTF.

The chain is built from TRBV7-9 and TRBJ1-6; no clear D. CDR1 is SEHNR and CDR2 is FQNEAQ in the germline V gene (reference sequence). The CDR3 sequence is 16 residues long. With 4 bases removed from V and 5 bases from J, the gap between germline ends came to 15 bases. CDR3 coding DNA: TGTGCCAGCAGCTCACCGACACAAAGGGATAATTCACCCCTCCACTTT. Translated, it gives CASSSPTQRDNSPLHF. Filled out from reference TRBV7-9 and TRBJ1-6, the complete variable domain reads DTGVSQNPRHKITKRGQNVTFRCDPISEHNRLYWYRQTLGQGPEFLTYFQNEAQLEKSRLLSDRFSAERPKGSFSTLEIQRTEQGDSAMYLCASSSPTQRDNSPLHFGNGTRLTVT.

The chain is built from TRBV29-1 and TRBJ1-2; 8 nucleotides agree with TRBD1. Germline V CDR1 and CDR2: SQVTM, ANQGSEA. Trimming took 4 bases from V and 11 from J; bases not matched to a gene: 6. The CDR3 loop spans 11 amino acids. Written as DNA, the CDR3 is TGCAGCGTTGGAGACAGGGGTAGTTACACCTTC. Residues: CSVGDRGSYTF.

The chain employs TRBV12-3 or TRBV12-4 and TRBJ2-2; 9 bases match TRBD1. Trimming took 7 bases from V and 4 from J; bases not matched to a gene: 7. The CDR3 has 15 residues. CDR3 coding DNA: TGTGCCAGCACCCGGACAGGGGCGGTCACCGGGGAGCTGTTTTTT. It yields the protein CASTRTGAVTGELFF.

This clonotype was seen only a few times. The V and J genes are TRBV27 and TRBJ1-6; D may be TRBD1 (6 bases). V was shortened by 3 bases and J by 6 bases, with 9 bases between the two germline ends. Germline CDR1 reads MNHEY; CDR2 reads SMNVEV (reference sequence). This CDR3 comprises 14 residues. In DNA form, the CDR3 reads TGTGCCAGCAGTTTCGGACAGTCTAATTCACCCCTCCACTTT. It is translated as CASSFGQSNSPLHF.

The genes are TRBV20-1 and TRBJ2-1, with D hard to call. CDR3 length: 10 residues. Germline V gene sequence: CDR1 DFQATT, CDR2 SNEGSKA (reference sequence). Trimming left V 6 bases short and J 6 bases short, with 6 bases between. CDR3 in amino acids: CSAFRNEQFF. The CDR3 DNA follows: TGCAGTGCATTCCGCAATGAGCAGTTCTTC.

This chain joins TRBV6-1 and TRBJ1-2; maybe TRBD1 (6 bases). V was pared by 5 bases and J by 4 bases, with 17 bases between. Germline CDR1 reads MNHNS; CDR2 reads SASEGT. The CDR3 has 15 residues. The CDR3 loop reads CASSTHAGTSYGYTF. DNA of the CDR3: TGTGCCAGCAGTACCCATGCCGGGACATCCTATGGCTACACCTTC.

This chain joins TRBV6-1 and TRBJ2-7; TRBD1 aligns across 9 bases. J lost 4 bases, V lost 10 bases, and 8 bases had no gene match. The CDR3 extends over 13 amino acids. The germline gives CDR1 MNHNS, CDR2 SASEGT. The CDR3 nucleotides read TGTGCCAAATCAGACAGGGGGAGATACGAGCAGTACTTC. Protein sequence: CAKSDRGRYEQYF.

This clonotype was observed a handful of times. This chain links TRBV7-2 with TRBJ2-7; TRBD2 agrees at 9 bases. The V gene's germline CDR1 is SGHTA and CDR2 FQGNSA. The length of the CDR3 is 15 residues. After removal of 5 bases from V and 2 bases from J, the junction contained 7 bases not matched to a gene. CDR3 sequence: CASSHGGGGAYEQYF. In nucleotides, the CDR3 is TGTGCCAGCAGCCATGGTGGCGGGGGGGCCTACGAGCAGTACTTC.

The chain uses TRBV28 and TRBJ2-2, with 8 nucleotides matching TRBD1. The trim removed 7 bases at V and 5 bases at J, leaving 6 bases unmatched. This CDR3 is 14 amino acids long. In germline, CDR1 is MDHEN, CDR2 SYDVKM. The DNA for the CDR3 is TGTGCCAGCAACAGGGGGGTCGGGACCGGGGAGCTGTTTTTT. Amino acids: CASNRGVGTGELFF.

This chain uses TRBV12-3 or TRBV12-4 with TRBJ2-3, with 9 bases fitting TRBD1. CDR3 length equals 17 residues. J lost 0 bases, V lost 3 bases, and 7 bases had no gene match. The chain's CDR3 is CASSLRTGVRSTDTQYF. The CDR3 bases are TGTGCCAGCAGTTTGAGGACAGGGGTCAGAAGCACAGATACGCAGTATTTT.

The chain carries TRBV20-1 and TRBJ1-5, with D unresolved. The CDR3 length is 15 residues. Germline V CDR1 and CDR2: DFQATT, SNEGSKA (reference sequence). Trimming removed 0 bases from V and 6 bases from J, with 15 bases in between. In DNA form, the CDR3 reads TGCAGTGCTAGAGAACTAGGTAGGGAGGCTCAGCCCCAGCATTTT. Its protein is CSARELGREAQPQHF.

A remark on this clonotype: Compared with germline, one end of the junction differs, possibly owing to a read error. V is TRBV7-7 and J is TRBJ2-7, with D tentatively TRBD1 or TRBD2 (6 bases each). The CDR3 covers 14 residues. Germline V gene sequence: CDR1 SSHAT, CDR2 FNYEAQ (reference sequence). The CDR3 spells CASSLARGVAEQYF. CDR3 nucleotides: TGTGCTAGCAGCTTAGCGAGGGGGGTAGCTGAGCAGTACTTC. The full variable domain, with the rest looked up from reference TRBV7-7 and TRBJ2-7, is GAGVSQSPRYKVTKRGQDVTLRCDPISSHATLYWYQQALGQGPEFLTYFNYEAQPDKSGLPSDRFSAERPEGSISTLTIQRTEQRDSAMYRCASSLARGVAEQYFGPGTRLTVT.

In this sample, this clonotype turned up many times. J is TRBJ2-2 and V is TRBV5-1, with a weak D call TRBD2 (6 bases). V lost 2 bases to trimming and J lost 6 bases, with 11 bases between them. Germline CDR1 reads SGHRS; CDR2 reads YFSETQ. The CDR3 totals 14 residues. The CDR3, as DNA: TGCGCCAGCAGCTTACTAGGGGAGGCCGGGGAGCTGTTTTTT. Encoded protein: CASSLLGEAGELFF.

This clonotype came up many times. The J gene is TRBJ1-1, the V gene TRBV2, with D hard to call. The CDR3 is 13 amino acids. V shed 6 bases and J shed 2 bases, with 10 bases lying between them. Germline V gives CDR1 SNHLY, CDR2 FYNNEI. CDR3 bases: TGTGCCAGCAGCTCGGACGGAAACACTGAAGCTTTCTTT. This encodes CASSSDGNTEAFF.

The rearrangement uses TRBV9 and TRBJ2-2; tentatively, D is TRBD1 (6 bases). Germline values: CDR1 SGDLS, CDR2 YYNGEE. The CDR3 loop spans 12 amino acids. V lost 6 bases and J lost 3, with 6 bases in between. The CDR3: CASNRDTGELFF. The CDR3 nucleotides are TGTGCCAGCAACAGGGACACCGGGGAGCTGTTTTTT. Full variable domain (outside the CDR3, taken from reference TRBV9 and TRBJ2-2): DSGVTQTPKHLITATGQRVTLRCSPRSGDLSVYWYQQSLDQGLQFLIQYYNGEERAKGNILERFSAQQFPDLHSELNLSSLELGDSALYFCASNRDTGELFFGEGSRLTVL.

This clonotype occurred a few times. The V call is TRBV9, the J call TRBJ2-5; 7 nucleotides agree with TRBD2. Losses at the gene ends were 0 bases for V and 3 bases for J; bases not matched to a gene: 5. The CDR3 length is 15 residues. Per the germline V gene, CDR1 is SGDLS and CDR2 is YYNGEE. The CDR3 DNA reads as TGTGCCAGCAGCGTAGGCGGGAGCGGAAAAGAGACCCAGTACTTC. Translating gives CASSVGGSGKETQYF.

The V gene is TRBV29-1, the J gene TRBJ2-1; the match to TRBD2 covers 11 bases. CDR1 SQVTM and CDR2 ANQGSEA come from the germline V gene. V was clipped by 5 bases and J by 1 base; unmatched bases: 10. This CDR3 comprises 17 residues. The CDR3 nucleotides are TGCAGCGTTCGTAGCGGGGGGGCGAAAGGGTCCTACAATGAGCAGTTCTTC. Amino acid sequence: CSVRSGGAKGSYNEQFF.

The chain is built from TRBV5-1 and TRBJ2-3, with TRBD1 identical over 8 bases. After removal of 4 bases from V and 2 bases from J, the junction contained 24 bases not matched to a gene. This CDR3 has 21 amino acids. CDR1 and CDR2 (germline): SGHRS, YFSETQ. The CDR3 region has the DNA TGCGCCAGCAGCCCCCCGAGTCGGCGGAGTCCTCGGGACAGGCTCACAGATACGCAGTATTTT. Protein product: CASSPPSRRSPRDRLTDTQYF. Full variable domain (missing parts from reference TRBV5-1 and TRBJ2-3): KAGVTQTPRYLIKTRGQQVTLSCSPISGHRSVSWYQQTPGQGLQFLFEYFSETQRNKGNFPGRFSGRQFSNSRSEMNVSTLELGDSALYLCASSPPSRRSPRDRLTDTQYFGPGTRLTVL.

Written as DNA, the CDR3 is TGTGCCAGCAGGGAGGGGACTAGCGGGACAGTCGGAGAGCAGTTCTTC. Its protein product is CASREGTSGTVGEQFF. The chain links TRBV6-1 to TRBJ2-1; 13 positions match TRBD2. V shed 6 bases and J 10 bases; nucleotides not matched to a gene: 12. CDR3 length: 16 amino acids. Germline CDR1 reads MNHNS; CDR2 reads SASEGT.

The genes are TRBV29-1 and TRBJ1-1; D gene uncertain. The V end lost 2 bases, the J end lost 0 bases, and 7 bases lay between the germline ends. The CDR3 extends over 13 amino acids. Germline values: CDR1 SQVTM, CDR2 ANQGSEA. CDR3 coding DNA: TGCAGCGTTGAAACACACATGAACACTGAAGCTTTCTTT. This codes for CSVETHMNTEAFF. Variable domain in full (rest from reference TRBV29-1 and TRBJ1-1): SAVISQKPSRDICQRGTSLTIQCQVDSQVTMMFWYRQQPGQSLTLIATANQGSEATYESGFVIDKFPISRPNLTFSTLTVSNMSPEDSSIYLCSVETHMNTEAFFGQGTRLTVV.

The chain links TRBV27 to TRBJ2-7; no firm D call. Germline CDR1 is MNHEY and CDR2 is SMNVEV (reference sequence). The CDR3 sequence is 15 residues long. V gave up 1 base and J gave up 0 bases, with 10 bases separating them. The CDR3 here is CASSLWGDPSYEQYF. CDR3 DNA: TGTGCCAGCAGTTTATGGGGTGACCCCTCCTACGAGCAGTACTTC.

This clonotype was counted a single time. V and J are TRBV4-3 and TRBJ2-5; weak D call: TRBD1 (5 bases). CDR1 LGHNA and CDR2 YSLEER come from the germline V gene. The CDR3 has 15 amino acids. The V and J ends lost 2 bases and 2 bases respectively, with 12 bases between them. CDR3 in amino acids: CASSQNSGKQETQYF. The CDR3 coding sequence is TGCGCCAGCAGCCAAAATTCAGGGAAACAAGAGACCCAGTACTTC.

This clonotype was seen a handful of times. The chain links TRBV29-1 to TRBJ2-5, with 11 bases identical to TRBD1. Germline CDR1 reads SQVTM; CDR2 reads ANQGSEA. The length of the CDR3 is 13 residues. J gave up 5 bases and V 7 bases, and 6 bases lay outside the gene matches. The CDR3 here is CSGGQGVWETQYF. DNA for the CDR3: TGCAGCGGGGGACAGGGGGTCTGGGAGACCCAGTACTTC.

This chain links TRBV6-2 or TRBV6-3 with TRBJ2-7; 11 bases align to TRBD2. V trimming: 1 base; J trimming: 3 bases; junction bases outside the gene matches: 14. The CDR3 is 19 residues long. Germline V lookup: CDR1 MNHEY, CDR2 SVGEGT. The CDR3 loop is CASSYFRLAGISGDYEQYF. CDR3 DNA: TGTGCCAGCAGTTACTTTAGACTAGCGGGAATCAGCGGTGACTACGAGCAGTACTTC.